One and the same sample provided the 19 T cell receptor beta chains below, sequenced in a study of post-analysis software for immune sequencing data. Study findings and constraints: Among roughly five TRBV segments more frequent in patients than controls were TRBV5-6, TRBV5-1 and TRBV20-1.

Incorporated into the TCR beta cDNA libraries were unique molecular identifiers, which served to reduce PCR and sequencing biases. TCRdb re-analysed the PCR reads in MiXCR, keeping a single row per CDR3 protein. The sample holds more than 500,000 distinct CDR3 sequences, about a third seen once. These receptors have no known antigen. The specimen sequenced was blood. These receptors were taken from a girl aged 2-17 years with multiple sclerosis.

The rearrangement joins TRBV7-9 to TRBJ1-1; D gene ambiguous. This CDR3 has 12 residues. The germline V gene has CDR1 SEHNR and CDR2 FQNEAQ (reference sequence). V was clipped by 6 bases and J by 3 bases, with 8 bases between them. This chain's CDR3 is CASRRKDTEAFF. The CDR3 bases are TGTGCCAGCAGAAGAAAAGACACTGAAGCTTTCTTT.

The chain joins TRBV20-1 to TRBJ2-5; D is perhaps TRBD1 (5 bases). The CDR3 spans 12 residues. Between the trimmed V and J ends, which lost 8 bases and 4 bases, there was a span of 14 bases. CDR1 and CDR2 (germline): DFQATT, SNEGSKA (reference sequence). In DNA form, the CDR3 reads TGCAGTCCTCAGGGTTCTTCAGAGACCCAGTACTTC. Protein product: CSPQGSSETQYF.

This clonotype appeared many times. The genes are TRBV29-1 and TRBJ2-3; no reliable D call. Looked up from germline, CDR1 is SQVTM and CDR2 is ANQGSEA. The CDR3 covers 12 residues. Trimming removed 3 bases at V and 2 bases at J, with 6 bases between. CDR3: CSVDYPTDTQYF. DNA for the CDR3: TGCAGCGTTGACTACCCCACAGATACGCAGTATTTT.

The chain is built from TRBV6-2 or TRBV6-3 and TRBJ1-6; 7 nucleotides match TRBD1. Germline values: CDR1 MNHEY, CDR2 SVGEGT. The CDR3 sequence is 15 residues long. J lost 7 bases, V lost 6 bases, and 9 bases had no gene match. CDR3 nucleotides: TGTGCCAGCAGACCCAGGGGGGATTCAAATTCACCCCTCCACTTT. This translates into CASRPRGDSNSPLHF.

In this sample, this clonotype turned up a few times. J is TRBJ2-7 and V is TRBV7-9; perhaps D is TRBD1 or TRBD2 (5 bases each). The CDR3 is 15 amino acids. Trimming removed 1 base at V and 1 base at J, with 11 bases between. Germline loops: CDR1 SEHNR, CDR2 FQNEAQ (reference sequence). The CDR3, as DNA: TGTGCCAGCAGCTTAGGAGGGGAAGGATCCTACGAGCAGTACTTC. Amino acids: CASSLGGEGSYEQYF.

This clonotype was observed a few times. The chain carries TRBV15 and TRBJ2-5; D call uncertain. V lost 0 bases to trimming and J lost 2 bases, with 10 bases between them. The CDR3 covers 15 residues. The germline CDR1 and CDR2 sequences are LNHNV and YYDKDF (reference sequence). Here the CDR3 DNA reads TGTGCCACCAGCAGAGATTCCACACCTCAAGAGACCCAGTACTTC. It translates to CATSRDSTPQETQYF.

This clonotype appeared a few times. The chain has TRBV20-1 and TRBJ2-5; 11 bases are a match to TRBD2. CDR1 and CDR2 (germline): DFQATT, SNEGSKA (reference sequence). CDR3 size: 15 residues. Trimming cost V 5 bases and J 1 base; bases outside gene matches: 6. The CDR3 spells CSAVAGLAAQETQYF. The CDR3 nucleotides read TGCAGTGCTGTAGCGGGACTAGCGGCCCAAGAGACCCAGTACTTC.

This clonotype has a handful of counts. This chain joins TRBV20-1 and TRBJ2-3, with D maybe TRBD2 (6 bases). Germline V gives CDR1 DFQATT, CDR2 SNEGSKA (reference sequence). The germline V and J ends were trimmed by 5 bases and 4 bases, with 13 bases remaining between them. This CDR3 is 13 amino acids long. The CDR3 region is CSAGSGRPDTQYF. The CDR3 DNA follows: TGCAGTGCTGGATCAGGGAGGCCAGATACGCAGTATTTT.

The table lists this clonotype with many counts. The chain uses TRBV29-1 and TRBJ2-3, with D possibly TRBD1 on 6 matching bases. The CDR3 has 15 amino acids. Germline V lookup: CDR1 SQVTM, CDR2 ANQGSEA. Trimming took 7 bases from V and 2 from J, leaving 19 bases between them. Here the CDR3 reads CSGLRQVMSTDTQYF. DNA for the CDR3: TGCAGCGGATTAAGACAGGTTATGTCCACAGATACGCAGTATTTT.

This chain uses TRBV29-1 with TRBJ2-7; tentatively, D is TRBD2 (5 bases). The germline V and J ends were trimmed by 7 bases and 4 bases, with 17 bases remaining between them. Germline CDR1 is SQVTM and CDR2 is ANQGSEA. The CDR3 is 13 residues long. CDR3: CSAKSPRGYEQYF. DNA of the CDR3: TGCAGCGCCAAGAGCCCCCGAGGGTACGAGCAGTACTTC.

The chain uses TRBV5-6 and TRBJ2-5, with 10 positions matching TRBD1. Germline V gene lookup returns CDR1 SGHDT and CDR2 YYEEEE. CDR3 length equals 16 residues. V lost 4 bases, J lost 1 base, and 7 bases stayed unmatched. This CDR3 is CASSQDRGASQETQYF. The CDR3 DNA follows: TGTGCCAGCAGCCAGGACAGGGGGGCCTCCCAAGAGACCCAGTACTTC.

Only a few counts were recorded for this clonotype. The rearrangement joins TRBV24-1 to TRBJ2-1; TRBD2 is a possible D gene (6 bases). The CDR3 spans 16 residues. V was clipped by 3 bases and J by 7 bases, with 18 bases between them. Germline lookup yields CDR1 KGHDR and CDR2 SFDVKD. Here the CDR3 reads CATSDRSGHISNEQFF. CDR3 DNA: TGTGCCACCAGTGATAGGAGCGGGCACATCAGTAATGAGCAGTTCTTC.

This clonotype turned up a few times. The gene calls are TRBV5-5 and TRBJ2-1; TRBD1 is a possible D gene (5 bases). CDR1 is SGHKS, CDR2 YYEKEE, per germline (reference sequence). V shed 4 bases and J shed 5 bases, with 13 bases lying between them. This CDR3 has 14 residues. The CDR3, as DNA: TGTGCCAGCAGCCTCGCCCAGACAGACAATGAGCAGTTCTTC. As protein: CASSLAQTDNEQFF. The whole variable domain, filled in from reference TRBV5-5 and TRBJ2-1, reads DAGVTQSPTHLIKTRGQQVTLRCSPISGHKSVSWYQQVLGQGPQFIFQYYEKEERGRGNFPDRFSARQFPNYSSELNVNALLLGDSALYLCASSLAQTDNEQFFGPGTRLTVL.

CDR3: CASSSLTSGGANEQYF. The DNA of the CDR3 is TGTGCCAGCAGTTCACTGACTAGCGGGGGGGCAAACGAGCAGTACTTC. This chain joins TRBV27 and TRBJ2-7; TRBD2 agrees at 14 bases. The germline V gene encodes CDR1 MNHEY and CDR2 SMNVEV (reference sequence). V lost 4 bases to trimming and J lost 5 bases; unmatched junction nucleotides: 7. The CDR3 loop spans 16 amino acids.

The chain recombines TRBV9 with TRBJ2-7; 8 bases are shared with TRBD1. The germline V gene has CDR1 SGDLS and CDR2 YYNGEE. After removal of 1 base from V and 3 bases from J, the junction contained 12 bases not matched to a gene. There are 17 residues in the CDR3. Here the CDR3 DNA reads TGTGCCAGCAGCGTACAGACGTCCCCCACAGGGGGCTACGAGCAGTACTTC. It specifies CASSVQTSPTGGYEQYF. The whole variable domain, filled in from reference TRBV9 and TRBJ2-7, reads DSGVTQTPKHLITATGQRVTLRCSPRSGDLSVYWYQQSLDQGLQFLIQYYNGEERAKGNILERFSAQQFPDLHSELNLSSLELGDSALYFCASSVQTSPTGGYEQYFGPGTRLTVT.

As concerns this clonotype: The junction does not match germline at one end; this may be a read error. The CDR3 loop reads CVSSPSAGLGEQYF. In nucleotides, the CDR3 is TGTGTCAGCTCACCATCGGCAGGGTTAGGCGAGCAGTACTTC. The chain uses TRBV18 and TRBJ2-4, with TRBD1 as a possible D gene (5 bases). The DNA matches TRBJ2-7 better at its end, which makes the J call doubtful. The CDR3 covers 14 residues. Germline V gives CDR1 KGHSH, CDR2 LQKENI.

The chain is built from TRBV11-2 and TRBJ2-5, with a possible D match to TRBD1 (5 bases). Trimming left V 0 bases short and J 2 bases short, with 10 bases between. Germline CDR1 is SGHAT and CDR2 is FQNNGV. The CDR3 totals 15 residues. CDR3 in DNA: TGTGCCAGCAGCTTAGAATCAGGGATTCAAGAGACCCAGTACTTC. Translation: CASSLESGIQETQYF.

V is TRBV11-2 and J is TRBJ1-1; no reliable D call. Looked up from germline, CDR1 is SGHAT and CDR2 is FQNNGV. The CDR3 has 15 amino acids. Trimming left V 0 bases short and J 0 bases short, with 8 bases between. CDR3 sequence: CASSLDPEMNTEAFF. The CDR3 DNA is TGTGCCAGCAGCTTAGATCCAGAGATGAACACTGAAGCTTTCTTT.

A few counts support this clonotype. This chain connects TRBV7-9 to TRBJ2-7; 14 bases are a match to TRBD2. The CDR3 is 19 residues long. The V and J ends lost 5 bases and 3 bases, in that order; junction bases with no gene match: 15. The germline V gene has CDR1 SEHNR and CDR2 FQNEAQ (reference sequence). The CDR3 is CASSPIIGLAGGSDYEQYF. The DNA for the CDR3 is TGTGCCAGCAGCCCAATCATCGGACTAGCGGGGGGATCCGACTACGAGCAGTACTTC.